This T cell receptor (beta chain) was recorded in a study of TIL therapy for anti-PD-1-resistant metastatic lung cancer. Study background: Several tumors were EGFR-mutant and two were ALK-rearranged. Median tumor mutation burden was 1.5 mutations per megabase.

As concerns this clone: Its specificity is not known.

Indicated time point: pre-treatment sample, taken before nivolumab and TIL therapy. CDR1 and CDR2 from the germline V gene are WSHSY and SAAADI. The CDR3 sequence is 14 residues long. The ends lost 8 bases at V and 6 bases at J; junction bases unmatched: 9. This was the immunoSEQ v3 assay. Libraries were sequenced to approximately 2 million read pairs (survey) or roughly 4.5-6 million (deep). The repertoire was sequenced with immunoSEQ multiplex PCR; TCRdb's copy has only in-frame clones and lacks some. The sample includes about 50,000 clones, around 79% seen only once; the top ten take about 5%. Study-level points and caveats: This highly selected cohort may not generalize to typical lung cancer patients.

This TCR derives from a woman aged 25-80 years with non-small cell lung cancer. Sequenced here: blood, sampled at baseline. The gene calls are TRBV10-2 and TRBJ2-2; 7 nucleotides match TRBD1. CDR3 coding DNA: TGCGCCAGCGGGATAAACAGGGGCGCCGGGGAGCTGTTTTTT. Encoded protein: CASGINRGAGELFF.